The 22 T cell receptor beta chains in this list originate from one sample, sequenced in a study of T-cell memory formation after mild COVID-19. TCRdb analysed the 5' RACE reads with MiXCR anew, one entry per CDR3 protein. The sample includes around 200,000 distinct CDR3 sequences, approximately 18% of them seen just once. The sequenced sample was PBMCs or a T cell subset sorted from them (not recorded which). These receptors all come from a man between 18 and 35 years old who had mild COVID-19 (a few samples of this study predate the infection). Cell type and time point are not known.

This rearrangement joins TRBV28 to TRBJ2-1, with D perhaps matching TRBD2 (7 bases). Between the trimmed V and J ends, which lost 5 bases and 8 bases, there was a span of 19 bases. The CDR3 runs 15 residues. Per germline, CDR1 MDHEN and CDR2 SYDVKM. The CDR3 bases are TGTGCCAGCAGTCCCCGGGGGGCGGGGCGCCATGAGCAGTTCTTC. Protein sequence: CASSPRGAGRHEQFF. The full variable domain, completed using reference TRBV28 and TRBJ2-1, is DVKVTQSSRYLVKRTGEKVFLECVQDMDHENMFWYRQDPGLGLRLIYFSYDVKMKEKGDIPEGYSVSREKKERFSLILESASTNQTSMYLCASSPRGAGRHEQFFGPGTRLTVL.

This sequence joins TRBV5-1 and TRBJ1-5; a weak D match, TRBD1 (5 bases). The CDR3 covers 15 residues. V was trimmed by 0 bases and J by 7 bases, leaving 14 bases between them. Germline values: CDR1 SGHRS, CDR2 YFSETQ. The chain's CDR3 is CASSLDGASRQPQHF. The CDR3 DNA reads as TGCGCCAGCAGCTTGGACGGGGCATCCAGGCAGCCCCAGCATTTT.

This sequence joins TRBV5-1 and TRBJ2-5; perhaps TRBD2 as D (5 bases). The V end was cut by 6 bases, the J end by 2 bases, with 8 bases between. Germline CDR1 SGHRS, CDR2 YFSETQ. This CDR3 has 12 amino acids. The CDR3, as DNA: TGCGCCAGCAAGGAGGTGCAAGAGACCCAGTACTTC. Translation: CASKEVQETQYF.

The chain links TRBV12-3 or TRBV12-4 to TRBJ1-4; 8 nucleotides line up with TRBD1. The CDR3 runs to 11 residues. Trimming took 8 bases from V and 14 from J; bases not matched to a gene: 7. The CDR3: CASSGQGTLFF. In nucleotides, the CDR3 is TGTGCCAGCTCCGGACAGGGTACGCTGTTTTTT.

The rearrangement links TRBV27 to TRBJ1-2; weak D call: TRBD1 (5 bases). Germline CDR1 and CDR2: MNHEY and SMNVEV (reference sequence). V dropped 5 bases and J dropped 8 bases, with 18 bases sitting between them. CDR3 length equals 14 residues. The DNA for the CDR3 is TGTGCCAGCAGTGTTGGAGGACCCTGGGACGGCTACACCTTC. Translated, it gives CASSVGGPWDGYTF.

The chain couples TRBV4-1 to TRBJ2-7, with TRBD1 identical over 10 bases. The CDR3 is 16 residues long. Germline CDR1 reads MGHRA; CDR2 reads YSYEKL. V shed 0 bases, J shed 8 bases, and the junction held 10 bases outside the gene matches. CDR3 protein: CASSQDPGTGAAKQYF. The CDR3 DNA is TGCGCCAGCAGCCAAGATCCCGGGACAGGGGCGGCGAAGCAGTACTTC.

The chain carries TRBV20-1 and TRBJ1-2; TRBD1 agrees at 7 bases. Trimming removed 2 bases from V and 4 bases from J; junction bases left unmatched: 4. The CDR3 has 13 residues. The germline V gene encodes CDR1 DFQATT and CDR2 SNEGSKA (reference sequence). The CDR3 is CSARRQGSYGYTF. The CDR3 bases are TGCAGTGCTAGACGACAGGGCTCCTATGGCTACACCTTC.

Comments on this clonotype: A much bigger clone sits one base away, suggesting this may be a read error. In nucleotides, the CDR3 is TGCGCCAGCAGCCTTGACACGAGAGGCTATGGCTACACCTTC. Translating gives CASSLDTRGYGYTF. The chain combines TRBV4-1 with TRBJ1-2; no clear D. Germline lookup yields CDR1 MGHRA and CDR2 YSYEKL. The V end lost 4 bases, the J end lost 4 bases, and 13 bases lay between the germline ends. The CDR3 totals 14 residues.

This clonotype was seen many times. The chain recombines TRBV15 with TRBJ2-5; 9 nucleotides line up with TRBD1. V trimming: 0 bases; J trimming: 9 bases; junction bases outside the gene matches: 11. CDR1 and CDR2 (germline): LNHNV, YYDKDF (reference sequence). The CDR3 consists of 16 residues. CDR3 residues: CATSRDKGTGFFSQYF. CDR3 DNA: TGTGCCACCAGCAGAGATAAAGGGACAGGGTTTTTTTCCCAGTACTTC.

In this sample, this clonotype turned up a few times. The rearrangement uses TRBV5-6 and TRBJ1-2; no reliable D call. V was pared by 3 bases and J by 4 bases, with 13 bases between. CDR3 length: 14 residues. Germline V gives CDR1 SGHDT, CDR2 YYEEEE. In DNA form, the CDR3 reads TGTGCCAGCAGCTCCAAGGGTCCGGCCTATGGCTACACCTTC. Protein: CASSSKGPAYGYTF.

This rearrangement joins TRBV27 to TRBJ1-2; TRBD1 might be the D (5 bases). Germline V lookup: CDR1 MNHEY, CDR2 SMNVEV (reference sequence). Trimming removed 2 bases from V and 8 bases from J, with 15 bases in between. The CDR3 length is 14 residues. CDR3 coding DNA: TGTGCCAGCAGTTTAGGGGACGGGGCTTTCGGCTACACCTTC. It is translated as CASSLGDGAFGYTF.

Here the CDR3 DNA reads TGTGCCAGCAGCTTAACGCGGGGGGGCCCGGCAGATACGCAGTATTTT. It translates to CASSLTRGGPADTQYF. The chain combines TRBV7-2 with TRBJ2-3; 9 bases map to TRBD2. The germline CDR1 and CDR2 sequences are SGHTA and FQGNSA. The CDR3 totals 16 residues. Germline trimming cut 2 bases from V and 4 bases from J; bases unmatched to any gene: 7.

This clonotype was counted many times. This rearrangement joins TRBV5-1 to TRBJ2-1, with D uncertain. The CDR3 is 15 residues long. Germline CDR1 is SGHRS and CDR2 is YFSETQ. V was clipped by 1 base and J by 0 bases, with 8 bases between them. The CDR3 is CASSLWGISYNEQFF. The CDR3 DNA reads TGCGCCAGCAGCTTGTGGGGTATCTCCTACAATGAGCAGTTCTTC.

This clonotype has a count of ten or more. This chain uses TRBV20-1 with TRBJ1-5; D is ambiguous. CDR1 is DFQATT and CDR2 is SNEGSKA in the germline V gene (reference sequence). This CDR3 comprises 12 residues. Trimming cost V 1 base and J 4 bases, with 5 bases left between them. The CDR3 DNA sequence: TGCAGTGCTAGAGGTCAGAATCAGCCCCAGCATTTT. Protein sequence: CSARGQNQPQHF.

This clonotype has just a few counts. The chain couples TRBV2 to TRBJ2-7; a weak D match, TRBD2 (5 bases). The CDR3 covers 12 residues. Between the trimmed V and J ends, which lost 7 bases and 0 bases, there was a span of 7 bases. From germline, CDR1 is SNHLY and CDR2 FYNNEI. CDR3 sequence: CASKGDSYEQYF. The CDR3, as DNA: TGTGCCAGCAAGGGAGACTCCTACGAGCAGTACTTC.

The V call is TRBV2, the J call TRBJ1-1; weak D call: TRBD1 (5 bases). This CDR3 is 13 amino acids long. CDR1 is SNHLY, CDR2 FYNNEI, per germline. Trimming pared 11 bases from V and 2 bases from J, leaving 15 bases between. The DNA of the CDR3 is TGTGCCGGGGGAACGCAGGCAAACACTGAAGCTTTCTTT. It codes for CAGGTQANTEAFF.

This clonotype was observed a few times. The rearrangement links TRBV7-2 to TRBJ2-2; a possible D gene is TRBD2 (5 bases). Germline V gives CDR1 SGHTA, CDR2 FQGNSA. The CDR3 is 14 residues long. Trimming shortened V by 3 bases and J by 6 bases, and 11 bases separated the two germline ends. The CDR3 protein is CASSFSPGAGELFF. CDR3 DNA sequence: TGTGCCAGCAGCTTCTCCCCCGGGGCCGGGGAGCTGTTTTTT. Supplemented by reference TRBV7-2 and TRBJ2-2, the full variable domain reads GAGVSQSPSNKVTEKGKDVELRCDPISGHTALYWYRQSLGQGLEFLIYFQGNSAPDKSGLPSDRFSAERTGGSVSTLTIQRTQQEDSAVYLCASSFSPGAGELFFGEGSRLTVL.

This clonotype was detected only a few times. This rearrangement joins TRBV10-3 to TRBJ1-1; D gene uncertain. The V end lost 0 bases, the J end lost 1 base, and 9 bases lay between the germline ends. The CDR3 is 15 residues long. Germline V gene lookup returns CDR1 ENHRY and CDR2 SYGVKD. CDR3: CAISESRAPNTEAFF. The CDR3 nucleotides read TGTGCCATCAGTGAGTCGAGGGCCCCGAACACTGAAGCTTTCTTT.

The genes are TRBV15 and TRBJ2-5, with D perhaps matching TRBD2 (6 bases). The germline V gene encodes CDR1 LNHNV and CDR2 YYDKDF (reference sequence). The CDR3 is 16 amino acids. Trimming removed 1 base from V and 2 bases from J, with 14 bases in between. CDR3 sequence reads: CATSRGSGLPQETQYF. As DNA, the CDR3 is TGTGCCACCAGCAGAGGCTCGGGACTCCCGCAAGAGACCCAGTACTTC.

The V call is TRBV11-2, the J call TRBJ2-1, with TRBD2 matching 12 bases. The CDR3 has 14 residues. V lost 6 bases and J lost 8; bases outside the gene matches: 5. The germline gives CDR1 SGHAT, CDR2 FQNNGV. The CDR3 DNA is TGTGCCAGCAGGCCACTAGCGGGGGGCCATGAGCAGTTCTTC. Protein: CASRPLAGGHEQFF.

The chain has TRBV5-1 and TRBJ1-2; tentative D call: TRBD1 (6 bases). V was clipped by 9 bases and J by 0 bases, with 12 bases between them. Germline lookup yields CDR1 SGHRS and CDR2 YFSETQ. The CDR3 has 13 amino acids. CDR3 sequence reads: CATRQDPNYGYTF. CDR3 nucleotide sequence: TGCGCCACCCGACAGGACCCTAACTATGGCTACACCTTC.

This clonotype has a handful of counts. This chain connects TRBV20-1 to TRBJ2-5, with 9 bases matching TRBD2. From germline, CDR1 is DFQATT and CDR2 SNEGSKA (reference sequence). Trimming cost V 4 bases and J 9 bases; bases outside gene matches: 12. The CDR3 loop spans 14 amino acids. CDR3 sequence: CSATPAGGLSAQYF. Here the CDR3 DNA reads TGCAGTGCTACCCCAGCGGGGGGCTTATCGGCCCAGTACTTC.